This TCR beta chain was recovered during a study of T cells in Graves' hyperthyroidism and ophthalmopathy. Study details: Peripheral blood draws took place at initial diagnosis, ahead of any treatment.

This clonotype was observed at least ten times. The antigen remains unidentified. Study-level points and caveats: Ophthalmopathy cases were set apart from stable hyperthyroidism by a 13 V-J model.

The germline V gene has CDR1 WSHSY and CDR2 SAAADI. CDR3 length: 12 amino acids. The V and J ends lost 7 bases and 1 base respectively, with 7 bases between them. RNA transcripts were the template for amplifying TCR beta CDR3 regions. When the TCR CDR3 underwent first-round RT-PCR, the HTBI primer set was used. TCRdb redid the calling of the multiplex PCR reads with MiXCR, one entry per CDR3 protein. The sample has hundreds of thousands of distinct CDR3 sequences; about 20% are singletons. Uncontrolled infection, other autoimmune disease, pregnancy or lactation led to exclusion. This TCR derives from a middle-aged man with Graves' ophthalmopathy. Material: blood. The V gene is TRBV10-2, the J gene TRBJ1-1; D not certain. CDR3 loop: CASTQANTEAFF. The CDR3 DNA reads TGCGCCAGCACCCAGGCGAACACTGAAGCTTTCTTT.